The 17 T cell receptor beta chains below all came from one sample that was sequenced in a study of blood T cell repertoires in COVID-19. This table comes from immunoSEQ multiplex PCR, and its TCRdb copy is limited to in-frame clones, with some not included. Of just over 150,000 clones listed, roughly nine tenths are singletons. The sequenced sample was peripheral blood. These receptors originate from a woman in her forties with acute or convalescent COVID-19.

The chain employs TRBV7-6 and TRBJ2-3, with D perhaps matching TRBD2 (6 bases). Trimming shortened V by 0 bases and J by 5 bases, and 15 bases separated the two germline ends. This CDR3 is built from 16 residues. CDR1 SGHVS and CDR2 FNYEAQ come from the germline V gene. CDR3 nucleotide sequence: TGTGCCAGCAGCTTAGCGCGGGTAGGGCGGGGAGATACGCAGTATTTT. Amino acid sequence: CASSLARVGRGDTQYF.

The V and J genes are TRBV5-4 and TRBJ1-2, with a possible D match to TRBD1 (5 bases). V was shortened by 2 bases and J by 2 bases, with 16 bases between the two germline ends. The CDR3 is 16 amino acids. CDR1 is SGHNT, CDR2 YYREEE, per germline (reference sequence). The CDR3 DNA sequence: TGTGCCAGCAGCTTTCCAGGAGGGGAACTGAACTATGGCTACACCTTC. It yields the protein CASSFPGGELNYGYTF.

This clone was counted once. The V call is TRBV2, the J call TRBJ2-5; the match to TRBD2 covers 8 bases. This CDR3 region has 13 residues. Germline CDR1 is SNHLY and CDR2 is FYNNEI. Trimming took 7 bases from V and 4 from J; bases not matched to a gene: 5. This CDR3 is CASIWLAGETQYF. The CDR3 DNA is TGTGCCAGCATTTGGCTAGCGGGAGAGACCCAGTACTTC.

The J gene is TRBJ2-1, the V gene TRBV24-1; TRBD2 might be the D (6 bases). The V end lost 7 bases, the J end lost 6 bases, and 9 bases lay between the germline ends. The CDR3 length is 12 residues. Germline V gene data show CDR1 as KGHDR and CDR2 as SFDVKD. The CDR3 DNA is TGTGCCACCAGCCAGGGAGGCAATGAGCAGTTCTTC. Protein: CATSQGGNEQFF.

The chain links TRBV2 to TRBJ1-1; TRBD1 aligns across 7 bases. Germline assignment: CDR1 SNHLY and CDR2 FYNNEI. The CDR3 is made up of 13 amino acids. The J segment lost 7 bases and the V segment lost 5 bases, leaving 7 bases of the junction unmatched. The CDR3 protein is CASSSRWDSEAFF. As DNA, the CDR3 is TGTGCCAGCAGTAGTCGTTGGGACAGTGAAGCTTTCTTT.

The gene calls are TRBV5-5 and TRBJ2-1, with 8 bases that match TRBD1. J was trimmed by 0 bases and V by 4 bases; bases with no gene match: 3. Germline V gene sequence: CDR1 SGHKS, CDR2 YYEKEE (reference sequence). The CDR3 covers 15 residues. The CDR3 nucleotides read TGTGCCAGCAGCCCACAGGGGGGCTCCTACAATGAGCAGTTCTTC. Amino acids: CASSPQGGSYNEQFF.

This chain connects TRBV28 to TRBJ1-1; 11 bases align to TRBD1. This CDR3 contains 15 residues. With V trimmed by 3 bases and J by 4 bases, 4 bases remained unmatched. Germline assignment: CDR1 MDHEN and CDR2 SYDVKM. This CDR3 reads CASSLLGTGGTEAFF. The CDR3 DNA is TGTGCCAGCAGTTTGTTAGGGACAGGGGGCACTGAAGCTTTCTTT.

The chain has TRBV14 and TRBJ2-2; D gene ambiguous. Trimming removed 2 bases from V and 1 base from J, with 2 bases in between. The CDR3 runs to 13 residues. CDR1 SGHDN and CDR2 FVKESK come from the germline V gene. The CDR3 DNA is TGTGCCAGCAGCCAACGGAACACCGGGGAGCTGTTTTTT. It encodes CASSQRNTGELFF.

The rearrangement joins TRBV3-1 (or the pseudogene TRBV3-2) to TRBJ2-1; D is possibly TRBD2 (5 bases). V dropped 1 base and J dropped 1 base, with 8 bases sitting between them. This CDR3 spans 15 amino acids. The germline gives CDR1 LGHDT, CDR2 YNNKEL (reference sequence). The CDR3 DNA reads TGTGCCAGCAGCCAAGGAGGGATTTCCTACAATGAGCAGTTCTTC. Amino acids: CASSQGGISYNEQFF.

Here the CDR3 reads CASSTGQLQETQYF. The CDR3 region has the DNA TGTGCCAGCAGCACCGGACAGTTACAAGAGACCCAGTACTTC. The chain combines TRBV5-4 with TRBJ2-5; D may be TRBD1 (6 bases). The V gene's germline CDR1 is SGHNT and CDR2 YYREEE (reference sequence). The CDR3 has 14 residues. Trimming shortened V by 4 bases and J by 2 bases, and 12 bases separated the two germline ends.

The V call is TRBV5-6, the J call TRBJ1-1, with no clear D. Germline lookup yields CDR1 SGHDT and CDR2 YYEEEE. The CDR3 extends over 12 amino acids. With 4 bases removed from V and 11 bases from J, the gap between germline ends came to 15 bases. CDR3 DNA: TGTGCCAGCAGCCGGGAAGAGGCCGCGGCTTTCTTT. Protein: CASSREEAAAFF. The full variable domain, in which reference TRBV5-6 and TRBJ1-1 provide the parts outside the CDR3, is DAGVTQSPTHLIKTRGQQVTLRCSPKSGHDTVSWYQQALGQGPQFIFQYYEEEERQRGNFPDRFSGHQFPNYSSELNVNALLLGDSALYLCASSREEAAAFFGQGTRLTVV.

The chain links TRBV2 to TRBJ1-1, with D unresolved. CDR3 length equals 14 residues. From germline, CDR1 is SNHLY and CDR2 FYNNEI. V dropped 7 bases and J dropped 2 bases, with 14 bases sitting between them. The CDR3 coding sequence is TGTGCCAGCACCTTGGAGGGTTTAAACACTGAAGCTTTCTTT. Amino acid sequence: CASTLEGLNTEAFF.

The chain combines TRBV15 with TRBJ1-5; maybe TRBD1 (5 bases). The length of the CDR3 is 15 residues. Germline CDR1 and CDR2: LNHNV and YYDKDF (reference sequence). V was shortened by 0 bases and J by 7 bases, with 13 bases between the two germline ends. CDR3 sequence: CATSRDNSRVQPQHF. CDR3 sequence (DNA): TGTGCCACCAGCAGAGATAATTCCAGGGTCCAGCCCCAGCATTTT.

This chain uses TRBV5-1 with TRBJ2-7; D not certain. The V gene lost 0 bases and the J gene lost 2 bases, with 6 bases spanning the gap. Germline V gene lookup returns CDR1 SGHRS and CDR2 YFSETQ. There are 13 residues in the CDR3. The CDR3 DNA is TGCGCCAGCAGCTTGGAGCCTGCCTACGAGCAGTACTTC. It specifies CASSLEPAYEQYF.

V gene TRBV5-1 combines with J gene TRBJ1-3; D perhaps matches TRBD1 (6 bases). With 3 bases removed from V and 3 bases from J, the gap between germline ends came to 16 bases. Germline V CDR1 and CDR2: SGHRS, YFSETQ. The CDR3 contains 16 residues. This CDR3 is CASSSGTRKDGNTIYF. Written as DNA, the CDR3 is TGCGCCAGCAGCTCCGGGACACGAAAAGATGGAAACACCATATATTTT.

This chain uses TRBV27 with TRBJ2-6, with 7 bases lining up with TRBD1. In germline, CDR1 is MNHEY, CDR2 SMNVEV (reference sequence). The CDR3 totals 17 residues. V lost 5 bases to trimming and J lost 0 bases; unmatched junction nucleotides: 7. This chain's CDR3 is CASSLTGAFSGANVLTF. CDR3 nucleotides: TGTGCCAGCAGTCTTACAGGGGCTTTCTCTGGGGCCAACGTCCTGACTTTC.

The gene calls are TRBV11-3 and TRBJ1-3, with unresolved D. CDR3 size: 17 residues. V was trimmed by 6 bases and J by 0 bases, leaving 18 bases between them. Germline V lookup: CDR1 SGHNT, CDR2 YENEEA. The CDR3 nucleotides read TGTGCCAGCAGACCTCCACTAGGGCCAAGCTCTGGAAACACCATATATTTT. Translating it yields CASRPPLGPSSGNTIYF.